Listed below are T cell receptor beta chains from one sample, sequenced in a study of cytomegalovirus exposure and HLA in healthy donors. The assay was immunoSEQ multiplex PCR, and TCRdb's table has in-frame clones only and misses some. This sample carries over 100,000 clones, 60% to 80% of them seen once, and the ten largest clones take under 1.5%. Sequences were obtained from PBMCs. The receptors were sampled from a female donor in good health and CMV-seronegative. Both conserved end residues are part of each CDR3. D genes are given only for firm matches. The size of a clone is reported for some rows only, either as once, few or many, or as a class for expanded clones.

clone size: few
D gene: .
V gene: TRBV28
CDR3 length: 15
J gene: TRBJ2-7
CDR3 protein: CASSSPGAGALEQYF
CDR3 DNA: TGTGCCAGCAGTTCCCCCGGGGCAGGGGCTCTCGAGCAGTACTTC

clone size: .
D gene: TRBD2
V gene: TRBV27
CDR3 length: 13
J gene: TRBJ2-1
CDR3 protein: CASSFLAGHEQFF
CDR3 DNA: TGTGCCAGCAGTTTTTTAGCGGGACATGAGCAGTTCTTC

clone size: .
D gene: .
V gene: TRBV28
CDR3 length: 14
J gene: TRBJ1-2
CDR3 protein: CASSLTGGGYGYTF
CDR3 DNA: TGTGCCAGCAGTCTAACGGGGGGAGGGTATGGCTACACCTTC

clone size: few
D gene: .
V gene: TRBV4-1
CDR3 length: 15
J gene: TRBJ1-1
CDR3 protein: CASSQSPIYHTEAFF
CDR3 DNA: TGCGCCAGCAGCCAAAGTCCTATATATCACACTGAAGCTTTCTTT

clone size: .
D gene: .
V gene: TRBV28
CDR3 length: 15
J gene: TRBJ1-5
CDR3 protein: CASSQQGWSNQPQHF
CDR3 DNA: TGTGCCAGCAGTCAACAGGGTTGGAGCAATCAGCCCCAGCATTTT

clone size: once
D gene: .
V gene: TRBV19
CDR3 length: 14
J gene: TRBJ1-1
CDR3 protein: CASSISIASAEAFF
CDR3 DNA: TGTGCCAGTAGTATCAGTATCGCGAGCGCTGAAGCTTTCTTT

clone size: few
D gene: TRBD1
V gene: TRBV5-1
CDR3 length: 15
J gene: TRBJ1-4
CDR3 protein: CASSLDGTGHEKLFF
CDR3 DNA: TGCGCCAGCAGCTTGGATGGGACAGGGCATGAAAAACTGTTTTTT

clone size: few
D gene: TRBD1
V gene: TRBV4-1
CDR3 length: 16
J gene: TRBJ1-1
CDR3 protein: CASSPTGDTGNTEAFF
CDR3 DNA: TGCGCCAGCAGCCCAACAGGGGATACTGGGAACACTGAAGCTTTCTTT

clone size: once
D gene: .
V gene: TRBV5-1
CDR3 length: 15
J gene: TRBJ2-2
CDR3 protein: CASSADGLNTGELFF
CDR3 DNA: TGCGCCAGCAGCGCCGACGGACTGAACACCGGGGAGCTGTTTTTT

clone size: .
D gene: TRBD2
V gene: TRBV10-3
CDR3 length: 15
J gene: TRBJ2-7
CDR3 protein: CAISESSGSSYEQYF
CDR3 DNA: TGTGCCATCAGTGAGTCTAGCGGGAGCTCCTACGAGCAGTACTTC

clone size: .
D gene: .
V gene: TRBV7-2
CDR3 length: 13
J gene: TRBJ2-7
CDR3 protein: CASSLEGGREQYF
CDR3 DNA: TGTGCCAGCAGCTTAGAGGGTGGGAGGGAGCAGTACTTC

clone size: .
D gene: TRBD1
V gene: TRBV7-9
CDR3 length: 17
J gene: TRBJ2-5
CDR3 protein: CASSPHPGQGERQTQYF
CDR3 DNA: TGTGCCAGCAGCCCCCACCCGGGACAGGGGGAAAGACAGACCCAGTACTTC

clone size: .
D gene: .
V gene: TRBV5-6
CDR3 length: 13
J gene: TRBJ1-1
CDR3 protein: CASSLAGADEAFF
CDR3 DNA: TGTGCCAGCAGCTTGGCAGGGGCCGATGAAGCTTTCTTT

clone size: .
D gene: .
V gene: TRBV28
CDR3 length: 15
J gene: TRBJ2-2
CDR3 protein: CASSSPGEETGELFF
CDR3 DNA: TGTGCCAGCAGCTCGCCCGGGGAGGAGACCGGGGAGCTGTTTTTT

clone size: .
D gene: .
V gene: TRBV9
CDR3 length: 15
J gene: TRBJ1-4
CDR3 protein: CASSAAGGIGEKLFF
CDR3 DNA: TGTGCCAGCAGCGCCGCCGGAGGAATCGGTGAAAAACTGTTTTTT

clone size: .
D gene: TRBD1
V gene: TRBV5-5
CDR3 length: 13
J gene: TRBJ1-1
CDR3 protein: CASSLGTGVEAFF
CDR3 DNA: TGTGCCAGCAGCCTTGGGACAGGTGTTGAAGCTTTCTTT

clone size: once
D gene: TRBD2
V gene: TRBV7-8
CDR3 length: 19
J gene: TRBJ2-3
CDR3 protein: CASSRGWGGGLAHTDTQYF
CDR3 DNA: TGTGCCAGCAGCCGAGGGTGGGGGGGAGGACTAGCTCACACAGATACGCAGTATTTT

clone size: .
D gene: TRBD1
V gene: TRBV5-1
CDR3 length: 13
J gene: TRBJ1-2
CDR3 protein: CASSLGTGNGYTF
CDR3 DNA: TGCGCCAGCAGCTTGGGGACAGGGAATGGCTACACCTTC

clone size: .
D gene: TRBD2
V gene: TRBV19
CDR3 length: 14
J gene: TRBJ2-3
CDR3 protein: CASTPPGGRDTQYF
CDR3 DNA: TGTGCCAGTACCCCTCCGGGAGGGCGCGATACGCAGTATTTT

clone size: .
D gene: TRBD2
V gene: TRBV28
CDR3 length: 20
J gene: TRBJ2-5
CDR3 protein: CASSLRLTGTSGGYQETQYF
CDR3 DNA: TGTGCCAGCAGTCTTCGCTTAACCGGGACTAGCGGGGGCTACCAAGAGACCCAGTACTTC

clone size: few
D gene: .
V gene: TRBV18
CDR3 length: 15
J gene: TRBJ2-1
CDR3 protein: CASSPQAGSYNEQFF
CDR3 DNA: TGTGCCAGCTCACCACAGGCCGGGAGCTACAATGAGCAGTTCTTC